A selection of T cell receptor beta chains follows, all from one sample in a study of blood T cell repertoires in COVID-19. The repertoire was sequenced with immunoSEQ multiplex PCR; TCRdb's copy has only in-frame clones and lacks some. The table has 200,000 to 250,000 clones, over 65% seen once. The sequenced sample consisted of PBMCs or T cells enriched from blood (not recorded which). Source of these receptors: a woman aged 60-75 years who had recovered from COVID-19. Both conserved end residues are trimmed from each CDR3. Fields, in order: CDR3 length, V gene, CDR3 protein.

13,TRBV5-1,ASSAGQANTDTQY
12,TRBV19,ASSIGPGTDTQY
15,TRBV9,ASSAQWRAGLYTEAF
13,TRBV6-5,ASSRPGQGAHEQY
14,TRBV18,ASSPFVGHQNTEAF
11,TRBV14,ASSVIVNTEAF
11,TRBV19,ASSPQAGYGYT
15,TRBV7-8,ASSLKTRPGGSTEAF
12,TRBV6-4,ASSGTSGRQEQF
11,TRBV12-3/TRBV12-4,ASRPGIIGDQY
11,TRBV19,ASSTDREYGYT
9,TRBV3-1/TRBV3-2,ASSQAGGYT
15,TRBV19,ASSINSGTGTRSPLH
13,TRBV7-9,ASSLEGVLLGQQY
15,TRBV6-2/TRBV6-3,ASSTGTSGRSSYEQY
16,TRBV7-6,ASSLSGTSGRLGETQY
15,TRBV4-3,ASSQELTLTNTGELF
14,TRBV2,ASSLLLAGGTGELF
13,TRBV24-1,ATSKATSIGGELF
15,TRBV4-2,ASSQGTSGEFTDTQY
13,TRBV6-5,ASSYNRDNYNEQF
11,TRBV9,ASSVAGNTEAF
13,TRBV5-6,ASSLGGLGSYEQY
14,TRBV7-2,ASSLGLPPSTDTQY
13,TRBV5-8,ASLNRVPQNTEAF
10,TRBV6-2/TRBV6-3,ASSRTEETQY
13,TRBV6-5,ASSSQAFSGNTIY
13,TRBV25-1,ASSDHRLGYGGYT
14,TRBV19,ASGLNPGGVYNEQF
11,TRBV19,ASRDSVNTEAF
13,TRBV19,ASSTPGTAKETQY
14,TRBV25-1,ASSELWQGRVTEAF
14,TRBV27,ASSLLRGASLYGYT
13,TRBV7-9,ASSKGQGSYNEQF
13,TRBV29-1,SGGGMTAGSDTQY
14,TRBV7-2,ASSALPRGTNEKLF
14,TRBV19,ASTPLGDRAFYEQY
11,TRBV28,ASSFPALVGAF
15,TRBV3-1/TRBV3-2,ASSQHGREGGNQPQH
12,TRBV10-3,AITGTASNYGYT
12,TRBV14,ASSQNVVTDGYT
12,TRBV11-2,ASSYPPSGTEAF
13,TRBV19,ASTVRTSGGTKQF
13,TRBV3-1/TRBV3-2,ASSHSGGGSYEQY
13,TRBV3-1/TRBV3-2,ASSQGGTVGTEAF
13,TRBV7-2,ASSLAGGQVETQY
12,TRBV7-2,ASSLEFSGETQY
12,TRBV19,ASSQQGAGTEAF
13,TRBV19,ASSISARGHYGYT
14,TRBV5-4,ASSPGLVSSSETQY
14,TRBV7-8,ASSREGGLGNQPQH
13,TRBV13,ASSPFGGQDTEAF